This T cell receptor (beta chain) was sequenced for a study of cytomegalovirus exposure and HLA in healthy donors. Study-level findings and limits: Cytomegalovirus-associated status was assigned to around 160 TCR beta chains. Reported performance of the classifier showed diagnosis of cytomegalovirus status with high specificity and sensitivity. A later analysis linked about 17,000 TCR beta sequences to HLA alleles at 0.05 false discovery rate.

The PCR contained 60 Vbeta and 13 Jbeta primers. Sequenced by immunoSEQ multiplex PCR; TCRdb stores in-frame clones only, minus some. The top ten clones hold over 1.5% of a sample with roughly 200,000 clones, roughly 73% of them seen once. This clone has just one count. Its target is unknown. What was sequenced was PBMCs. The source of this sequence is a woman aged 25 to 39 in good health and CMV-seronegative.

CDR3 DNA: TGTGCCAGCAGGGGACAGGCCTGGAACACTGAAGCTTTCTTT. This sequence encodes CASRGQAWNTEAFF. The chain combines TRBV2 with TRBJ1-1; 8 nucleotides match TRBD1. Germline assignment: CDR1 SNHLY and CDR2 FYNNEI. The ends lost 6 bases at V and 1 base at J; junction bases unmatched: 4. This CDR3 has 14 residues.